This T cell receptor beta chain was sequenced during a study of blood T cells in healthy people across ages. Study observations and caveats: The study lacked donor CMV status, which possibly confounded expanded clonotype changes. In older individuals, TCR beta diversity per million T cells was lower, falling roughly linearly with age.

With regard to this clonotype: The antigen remains unidentified.

The sample providers were healthy Caucasian people from Russia, aged about 6 to 90. Combining a sample-barcoded 5' primer with a J-beta primer mix, a second PCR ran for roughly 7 to 12 cycles. A minimum of 2.5 million CDR3-containing paired-end reads was obtained for each sample. TCRdb itself ran the 5' RACE reads through MiXCR, one entry per CDR3 protein. The table shows more than 700,000 distinct CDR3 sequences, with approximately 53% occurring only once. Germline values: CDR1 SQVTM, CDR2 ANQGSEA. The V end was cut by 6 bases, the J end by 5 bases, with 16 bases between. This CDR3 contains 13 residues.

This TCR derives from a man older than 75 in good health. The genes are TRBV29-1 and TRBJ2-5, with a tentative D call TRBD1 (5 bases). Sequencing was performed on blood. CDR3 region: CSVSRVFGETQYF. The DNA of the CDR3 is TGCAGCGTAAGCAGGGTTTTTGGGGAGACCCAGTACTTC.